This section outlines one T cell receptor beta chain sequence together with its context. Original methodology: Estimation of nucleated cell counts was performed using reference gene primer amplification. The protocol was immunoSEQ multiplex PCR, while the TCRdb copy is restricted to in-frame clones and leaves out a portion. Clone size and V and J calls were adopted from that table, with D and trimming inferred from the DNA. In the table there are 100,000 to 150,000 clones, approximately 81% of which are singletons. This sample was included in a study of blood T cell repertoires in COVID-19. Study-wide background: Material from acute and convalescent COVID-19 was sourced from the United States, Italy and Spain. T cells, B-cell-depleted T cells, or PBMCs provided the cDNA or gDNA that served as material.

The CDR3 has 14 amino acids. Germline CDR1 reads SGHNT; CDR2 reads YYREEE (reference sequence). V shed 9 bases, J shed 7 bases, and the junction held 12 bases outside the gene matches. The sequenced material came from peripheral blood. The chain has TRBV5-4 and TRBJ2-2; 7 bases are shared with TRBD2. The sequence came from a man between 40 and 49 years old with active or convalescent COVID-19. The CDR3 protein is CATHQAGVSGELFF. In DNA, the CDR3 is TGTGCCACCCATCAGGCGGGAGTGAGCGGGGAGCTGTTTTTT.